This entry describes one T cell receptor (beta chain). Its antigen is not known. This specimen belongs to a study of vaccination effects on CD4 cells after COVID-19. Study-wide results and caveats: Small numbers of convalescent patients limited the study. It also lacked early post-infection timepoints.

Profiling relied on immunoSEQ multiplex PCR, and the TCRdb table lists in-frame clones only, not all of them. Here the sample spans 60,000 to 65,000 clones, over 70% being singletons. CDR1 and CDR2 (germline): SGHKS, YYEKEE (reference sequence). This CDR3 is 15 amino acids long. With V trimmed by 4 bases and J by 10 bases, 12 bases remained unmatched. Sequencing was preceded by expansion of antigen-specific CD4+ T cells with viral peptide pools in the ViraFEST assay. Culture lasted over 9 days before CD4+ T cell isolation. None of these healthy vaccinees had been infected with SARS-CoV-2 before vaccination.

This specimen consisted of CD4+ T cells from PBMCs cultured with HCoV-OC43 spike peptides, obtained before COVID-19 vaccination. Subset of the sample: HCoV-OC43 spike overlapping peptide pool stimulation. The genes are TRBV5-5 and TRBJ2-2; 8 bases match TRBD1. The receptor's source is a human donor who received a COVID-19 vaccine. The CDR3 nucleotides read TGTGCCAGCAGCGCACGGCGGCAGGGGGCTGAGGAGCTGTTTTTT. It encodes CASSARRQGAEELFF.